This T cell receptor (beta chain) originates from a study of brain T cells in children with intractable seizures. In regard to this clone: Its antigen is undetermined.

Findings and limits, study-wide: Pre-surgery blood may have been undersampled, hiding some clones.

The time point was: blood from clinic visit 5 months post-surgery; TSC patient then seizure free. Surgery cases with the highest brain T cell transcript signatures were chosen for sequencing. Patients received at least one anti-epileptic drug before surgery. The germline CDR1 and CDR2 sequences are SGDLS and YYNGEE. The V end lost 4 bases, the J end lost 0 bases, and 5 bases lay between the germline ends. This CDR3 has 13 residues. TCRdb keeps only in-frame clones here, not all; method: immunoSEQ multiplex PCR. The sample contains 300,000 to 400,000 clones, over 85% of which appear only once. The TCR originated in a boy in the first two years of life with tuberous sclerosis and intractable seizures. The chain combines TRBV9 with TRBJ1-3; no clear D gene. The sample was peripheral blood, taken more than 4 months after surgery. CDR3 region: CASSPSSGNTIYF. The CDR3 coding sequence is TGTGCCAGCAGCCCGAGCTCTGGAAACACCATATATTTT. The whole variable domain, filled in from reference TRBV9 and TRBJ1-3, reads DSGVTQTPKHLITATGQRVTLRCSPRSGDLSVYWYQQSLDQGLQFLIQYYNGEERAKGNILERFSAQQFPDLHSELNLSSLELGDSALYFCASSPSSGNTIYFGEGSWLTVV.